A selection of T cell receptor beta chains follows, all from one sample in a study of cytomegalovirus exposure and HLA in healthy donors. The method was immunoSEQ multiplex PCR; TCRdb's version includes in-frame clones alone and lacks a portion of them. The sample consists of some 250,000 clones, approximately 84% of them appearing once. The sequenced sample was PBMCs. Receptors were obtained from a woman aged 25 to 39 in good health and CMV-seropositive. The CDR3 runs from the conserved cysteine through the conserved F or W. Each record gives: V gene, clone size, J gene, CDR3 length, D gene, CDR3 DNA, CDR3 protein. D genes are given only for firm matches. Expanded clones get a size class; other rows say once, few or many, or leave the size out.

v_call: TRBV28
clone_size: once
j_call: TRBJ1-1
cdr3_length: 15
d_call: .
cdr3_nt: TGTGCCAGCAGTCCCCTCGTTGGCTTGAACACTGAAGCTTTCTTT
cdr3_aa: CASSPLVGLNTEAFF

v_call: TRBV5-4
clone_size: .
j_call: TRBJ2-1
cdr3_length: 15
d_call: .
cdr3_nt: TGTGCCAGCAGCTTCTCGGGAAGCTCCTACAATGAGCAGTTCTTC
cdr3_aa: CASSFSGSSYNEQFF

v_call: TRBV4-2
clone_size: few
j_call: TRBJ2-5
cdr3_length: 16
d_call: TRBD2
cdr3_nt: TGTGCCAGCAGCCAAGGGACTAGCGGGGGATCGGAGACCCAGTACTTC
cdr3_aa: CASSQGTSGGSETQYF

v_call: TRBV7-9
clone_size: .
j_call: TRBJ1-4
cdr3_length: 16
d_call: .
cdr3_nt: TGTGCCAGCAGCGCTACCCAGGGGATAACAAATGAAAAACTGTTTTTT
cdr3_aa: CASSATQGITNEKLFF

v_call: TRBV6-5
clone_size: .
j_call: TRBJ2-7
cdr3_length: 16
d_call: TRBD2
cdr3_nt: TGTGCCAGCAGTTTGAACCCAGCGGGAGGGCCCTACGAGCAGTACTTC
cdr3_aa: CASSLNPAGGPYEQYF

v_call: TRBV6-5
clone_size: .
j_call: TRBJ2-3
cdr3_length: 11
d_call: .
cdr3_nt: TGTGCCAGCAGTTATCAAGATACGCAGTATTTT
cdr3_aa: CASSYQDTQYF

v_call: TRBV2
clone_size: once
j_call: TRBJ2-7
cdr3_length: 11
d_call: TRBD2
cdr3_nt: TGTGCCACGACTAGCGGTTACGAGCAGTACTTC
cdr3_aa: CATTSGYEQYF

v_call: TRBV5-1
clone_size: .
j_call: TRBJ1-3
cdr3_length: 15
d_call: .
cdr3_nt: TGCGCCAGCAGCTTGGGGGCACTCTCTGGAAACACCATATATTTT
cdr3_aa: CASSLGALSGNTIYF

v_call: TRBV15
clone_size: once
j_call: TRBJ2-7
cdr3_length: 21
d_call: TRBD1
cdr3_nt: TGTGCCACCAGCAGATCGGACAGGGGGCTGGCTAGCGGAAGAGCCTCCTACGAGCAGTACTTC
cdr3_aa: CATSRSDRGLASGRASYEQYF

v_call: TRBV9
clone_size: .
j_call: TRBJ1-1
cdr3_length: 14
d_call: TRBD1
cdr3_nt: TGTGCCAGCAGCCTCACGGACTCCTCACAGGGGGCTTTCTTT
cdr3_aa: CASSLTDSSQGAFF

v_call: TRBV7-6
clone_size: once
j_call: TRBJ1-4
cdr3_length: 15
d_call: TRBD1
cdr3_nt: TGTGCCAGCAGCTTTACAGGGGCAACTAATGAAAAACTGTTTTTT
cdr3_aa: CASSFTGATNEKLFF

v_call: TRBV21-1
clone_size: .
j_call: TRBJ2-7
cdr3_length: 16
d_call: .
cdr3_nt: TGTGCCAGCAGCAAAGCCCAAGACCACAGGGGAAATAAAACTGACTTC
cdr3_aa: CASSKAQDHRGNKTDF

v_call: TRBV25-1
clone_size: .
j_call: TRBJ2-3
cdr3_length: 13
d_call: .
cdr3_nt: TGTGCCAGCAGTGTCCCAGGGGGGGATACGCAGTATTTT
cdr3_aa: CASSVPGGDTQYF

v_call: TRBV5-1
clone_size: few
j_call: TRBJ2-3
cdr3_length: 14
d_call: .
cdr3_nt: TGCGCCAGCAGCTTGGCTCTCAGCACAGATACGCAGTATTTT
cdr3_aa: CASSLALSTDTQYF

v_call: TRBV28
clone_size: .
j_call: TRBJ2-3
cdr3_length: 19
d_call: TRBD2
cdr3_nt: TGTGCCAGCAGTTTAAGGGGGTCTAGCGGGAATAGCGGCACAGATACGCAGTATTTT
cdr3_aa: CASSLRGSSGNSGTDTQYF

v_call: TRBV7-9
clone_size: .
j_call: TRBJ1-4
cdr3_length: 16
d_call: TRBD1
cdr3_nt: TGTGCCAGCAGCTCCCCTTCGGGACAGGGAAGAGAAAAACTGTTTTTT
cdr3_aa: CASSSPSGQGREKLFF

v_call: TRBV15
clone_size: .
j_call: TRBJ1-1
cdr3_length: 14
d_call: TRBD1
cdr3_nt: TGTGCCACCAGCACGCACAGGGGGAGGACTGAAGCTTTCTTT
cdr3_aa: CATSTHRGRTEAFF

v_call: TRBV21-1
clone_size: .
j_call: TRBJ1-4
cdr3_length: 19
d_call: .
cdr3_nt: TGTGCCAGCAGCACCTCGGGGTCCAAACCTGTTGCAACTAATGAAAAACTGTTTTTT
cdr3_aa: CASSTSGSKPVATNEKLFF

v_call: TRBV15
clone_size: .
j_call: TRBJ1-1
cdr3_length: 15
d_call: .
cdr3_nt: TGTGCCACCAGCAGAGAGATAGGGAGGTTCACTGAAGCTTTCTTT
cdr3_aa: CATSREIGRFTEAFF

v_call: TRBV20-1
clone_size: .
j_call: TRBJ2-1
cdr3_length: 11
d_call: .
cdr3_nt: TGCAGTGCTAGAGATAACACACAGCAGTTCTTC
cdr3_aa: CSARDNTQQFF

v_call: TRBV9
clone_size: .
j_call: TRBJ1-2
cdr3_length: 15
d_call: .
cdr3_nt: TGTGCCAGCAGCGTAGGTCCGGGGGAGGGCTATGGCTACACCTTC
cdr3_aa: CASSVGPGEGYGYTF

v_call: TRBV13
clone_size: .
j_call: TRBJ2-2
cdr3_length: 15
d_call: TRBD1
cdr3_nt: TGTGCCAGCAGCTATTGGACAGGGGGCACCGGGGAGCTGTTTTTT
cdr3_aa: CASSYWTGGTGELFF

v_call: TRBV30
clone_size: .
j_call: TRBJ1-5
cdr3_length: 16
d_call: TRBD1
cdr3_nt: TGTGCCTCCTCCGGGACAGGGGAATTCCTTAATCAGCCCCAGCATTTT
cdr3_aa: CASSGTGEFLNQPQHF

v_call: TRBV6-1
clone_size: .
j_call: TRBJ1-2
cdr3_length: 13
d_call: .
cdr3_nt: TGTGCCAGCAGTGACCAGGGGCAAGGCGGCTACACCTTC
cdr3_aa: CASSDQGQGGYTF

v_call: TRBV7-9
clone_size: .
j_call: TRBJ2-1
cdr3_length: 19
d_call: TRBD2
cdr3_nt: TGTGCCAGCACCAAACCGAACGGGGCGGGAGGGTTCTCCTACAATGAGCAGTTCTTC
cdr3_aa: CASTKPNGAGGFSYNEQFF

v_call: TRBV19
clone_size: .
j_call: TRBJ2-7
cdr3_length: 15
d_call: TRBD1
cdr3_nt: TGTGCCAGTAGCCCGGGACAGGAGAGCTCCTACGAGCAGTACTTC
cdr3_aa: CASSPGQESSYEQYF

v_call: TRBV4-1
clone_size: .
j_call: TRBJ2-2
cdr3_length: 17
d_call: TRBD2
cdr3_nt: TGCGCCAGCAGCCATCTAGCGGGAGGCATCGGCGCCGGGGAGCTGTTTTTT
cdr3_aa: CASSHLAGGIGAGELFF

v_call: TRBV10-1
clone_size: .
j_call: TRBJ2-3
cdr3_length: 17
d_call: .
cdr3_nt: TGCGCCAGCAGCGCAAACGACTTTGCCGGGGAAACAGATACGCAGTATTTT
cdr3_aa: CASSANDFAGETDTQYF

v_call: TRBV25-1
clone_size: .
j_call: TRBJ1-2
cdr3_length: 14
d_call: TRBD1
cdr3_nt: TGTGCCAGCAGTCGGCCGGGACAGTGGGATGGCTACACCTTC
cdr3_aa: CASSRPGQWDGYTF

v_call: TRBV6-1
clone_size: .
j_call: TRBJ2-3
cdr3_length: 16
d_call: TRBD2
cdr3_nt: TGTGCCAGCAGTGAACTAGCGGGAGGGGCCCTAGATACGCAGTATTTT
cdr3_aa: CASSELAGGALDTQYF

v_call: TRBV7-2
clone_size: .
j_call: TRBJ2-3
cdr3_length: 17
d_call: .
cdr3_nt: TGTGCCAGCAGCTTAGAATTCTCCGCTTCCGGGGCAGATACGCAGTATTTT
cdr3_aa: CASSLEFSASGADTQYF

v_call: TRBV18
clone_size: .
j_call: TRBJ2-4
cdr3_length: 15
d_call: TRBD1
cdr3_nt: TGTGCCAGCTCACGAACAGGGGATAGGGCAAACATTCAGTACTTC
cdr3_aa: CASSRTGDRANIQYF

v_call: TRBV5-6
clone_size: .
j_call: TRBJ2-6
cdr3_length: 16
d_call: .
cdr3_nt: TGTGCCAGCAGCTTGGAGATGAGCTCTGGGGCCAACGTCCTGACTTTC
cdr3_aa: CASSLEMSSGANVLTF

v_call: TRBV9
clone_size: .
j_call: TRBJ1-3
cdr3_length: 15
d_call: TRBD1
cdr3_nt: TGTGCCAGCAGCGCGTCGACAGGGGCTGGAAACACCATATATTTT
cdr3_aa: CASSASTGAGNTIYF

v_call: TRBV5-1
clone_size: .
j_call: TRBJ2-7
cdr3_length: 14
d_call: TRBD2
cdr3_nt: TGCGCCAGCAGCTTGGTAGCGGGACCTTACGAGCAGTACTTC
cdr3_aa: CASSLVAGPYEQYF

v_call: TRBV6-1
clone_size: .
j_call: TRBJ1-1
cdr3_length: 14
d_call: .
cdr3_nt: TGTGCCAGCAGTGAAACACAGGGCCGGACTGAAGCTTTCTTT
cdr3_aa: CASSETQGRTEAFF

v_call: TRBV11-3
clone_size: .
j_call: TRBJ2-4
cdr3_length: 16
d_call: TRBD2
cdr3_nt: TGTGCCAGCAGCTTAGATGGGACTAGCCCTTCGAACATTCAGTACTTC
cdr3_aa: CASSLDGTSPSNIQYF

v_call: TRBV9
clone_size: .
j_call: TRBJ2-1
cdr3_length: 15
d_call: .
cdr3_nt: TGTGCCAGCAGCGTATCCAGTGGCAACTACAATGAGCAGTTCTTC
cdr3_aa: CASSVSSGNYNEQFF

v_call: TRBV6-5
clone_size: .
j_call: TRBJ1-5
cdr3_length: 15
d_call: TRBD1
cdr3_nt: TGTGCCAGCAGTCTTACCGGGACAGGGGATCAGCCCCAGCATTTT
cdr3_aa: CASSLTGTGDQPQHF

v_call: TRBV9
clone_size: .
j_call: TRBJ2-5
cdr3_length: 15
d_call: .
cdr3_nt: TGTGCCAGCAGCTCCCAGGGCGGGACCGCGGAGACCCAGTACTTC
cdr3_aa: CASSSQGGTAETQYF

v_call: TRBV5-6
clone_size: .
j_call: TRBJ1-2
cdr3_length: 14
d_call: .
cdr3_nt: TGTGCCAGCAGCTTGGTCATAGCTAACTATGGCTACACCTTC
cdr3_aa: CASSLVIANYGYTF

v_call: TRBV30
clone_size: .
j_call: TRBJ2-7
cdr3_length: 15
d_call: .
cdr3_nt: TGTGCCTGGAGTACCACTTGGACAGAATCCTACGAGCAGTACTTC
cdr3_aa: CAWSTTWTESYEQYF

v_call: TRBV9
clone_size: .
j_call: TRBJ2-5
cdr3_length: 13
d_call: .
cdr3_nt: TGTGCCAGCAGCGTCAGGGTCCAAGAGACCCAGTACTTC
cdr3_aa: CASSVRVQETQYF

v_call: TRBV29-1
clone_size: .
j_call: TRBJ1-1
cdr3_length: 13
d_call: TRBD1
cdr3_nt: TGCAGCGTCTCGAGGACAGGGGACACTGAAGCTTTCTTT
cdr3_aa: CSVSRTGDTEAFF